Listed below are T cell receptor beta chains from one sample, sequenced in a study of T-cell reconstitution after alpha-beta-depleted transplantation in children. From the PCR reads, TCRdb called clonotypes with MiXCR, one entry per CDR3 protein. The sample shows 70,000 to 95,000 distinct CDR3 sequences, less than 15% of them seen only once. The material sequenced was PBMCs from the stem cell graft donor, taken from the stem cell graft. These receptors all stem from a human donor who donated a stem cell graft to a child with inherited bone marrow failure. CDR3s include the opening cysteine and the closing phenylalanine or tryptophan. D genes are given only for firm matches. Clone size is not always given. Where it is, it says once, few, many or a class for expanded clones.

TRBJ1-5 | TRBD1 | many | TRBV12-3/TRBV12-4 | TGTGCCAGCAGCTTAGAGGGGGCGAGGCAGCCCCAGCATTTT | CASSLEGARQPQHF
TRBJ2-1 | - | many | TRBV6-2/TRBV6-3 | TGTGCCAGCAGTTATACTGGTATCGGTGAGCAGTTCTTC | CASSYTGIGEQFF
TRBJ2-7 | TRBD2 | many | TRBV28 | TGTGCCAGCAGTTTCGGGGGGACTAGCGGGCGATACGAGCAGTACTTC | CASSFGGTSGRYEQYF
TRBJ2-2 | - | - | TRBV9 | TGTGCCAGCAGCGTAGGCTTCACCGGGGAGCTGTTTTTT | CASSVGFTGELFF
TRBJ2-2 | - | - | TRBV6-2/TRBV6-3 | TGTGCCAGCAGTGGGGATACCGGGGAGCTGTTTTTT | CASSGDTGELFF
TRBJ1-2 | - | many | TRBV30 | TGTGCCTGGGTCCGGGACACATATGGCTACACCTTC | CAWVRDTYGYTF
TRBJ2-2 | - | many | TRBV7-9 | TGTGCCAGCAGCCCCCTCCCTAGGGGTTCCGGGGAGCTGTTTTTT | CASSPLPRGSGELFF
TRBJ1-1 | - | - | TRBV5-1 | TGCGCCAGCAGCTTGGTGAATCCAGATGAAGCTTTCTTT | CASSLVNPDEAFF
TRBJ2-7 | - | many | TRBV2 | TGTGCCAGCAGTTATCAGGGTGGATCTACCTACGAGCAGTACTTC | CASSYQGGSTYEQYF
TRBJ2-5 | - | many | TRBV7-2 | TGTGCCAGCAGCCCCTTGACGCGAGAGACCCAGTACTTC | CASSPLTRETQYF
TRBJ2-1 | - | - | TRBV10-3 | TGTGCCATCAGTGTGCAGTTCTACAATGAGCAGTTCTTC | CAISVQFYNEQFF
TRBJ2-1 | TRBD1 | many | TRBV7-9 | TGTGCCAGCAGCTTAGGAGGGACAGATCATGAGCAGTTCTTC | CASSLGGTDHEQFF
TRBJ1-2 | - | few | TRBV11-3 | TGTGCCAGCAGCTCCCGCGCTGGGGCGAACACCTTC | CASSSRAGANTF
TRBJ1-6 | - | many | TRBV4-2 | TGTGCCAGCAGCCAAGATCTAGCGGAGAGAAATTCACCCCTCCACTTT | CASSQDLAERNSPLHF
TRBJ2-1 | TRBD1 | many | TRBV6-1 | TGTGCCAGCAGTGACAGGGGGCTATACAATGAGCAGTTCTTC | CASSDRGLYNEQFF
TRBJ2-1 | TRBD1 | - | TRBV19 | TGTGCCAGTAGTGACTTTGGGGACAGGGGGCTCGATGAGCAGTTCTTC | CASSDFGDRGLDEQFF
TRBJ2-6 | - | many | TRBV4-3 | TGCGCCAGCAGCCAAGACGTAGGACCACCGACCGGGGCCAACGTCCTGACTTTC | CASSQDVGPPTGANVLTF
TRBJ1-2 | TRBD1 | many | TRBV6-1 | TGTGCCAGCAGTAAAGGACAGGGTCACTATGGCTACACCTTC | CASSKGQGHYGYTF
TRBJ1-1 | - | many | TRBV27 | TGTGCCAGCAGTCCCCGGACAGAGAACACTGAAGCTTTCTTT | CASSPRTENTEAFF
TRBJ2-7 | TRBD2 | many | TRBV7-2 | TGTGCCAGCAGTCCGGGGGGTTCCTCCTACGAGCAGTACTTC | CASSPGGSSYEQYF
TRBJ1-1 | - | - | TRBV30 | TGTGCCTGGAGTTCAGGGCCCAACACTGAAGCTTTCTTT | CAWSSGPNTEAFF
TRBJ2-7 | TRBD1 | many | TRBV29-1 | TGCAGCGTTGTTGGAATCCGACAGGGGGCTCGATACCAGCAGTACTTC | CSVVGIRQGARYQQYF
TRBJ2-3 | TRBD2 | - | TRBV20-1 | TGCAGTGCTAGGGGAGCGGGGGGGATCGCAGATACGCAGTATTTT | CSARGAGGIADTQYF
TRBJ2-1 | - | many | TRBV20-1 | TGCAGTGCTAGTAACTCCTACAATGAGCAGTTCTTC | CSASNSYNEQFF
TRBJ2-1 | - | many | TRBV18 | TGTGCCAGCTCGCGGGGGCCTTACAATGAGCAGTTCTTC | CASSRGPYNEQFF
TRBJ1-3 | - | - | TRBV12-3/TRBV12-4 | TGTGCCAGCAGTTTAAGTAGCTCTGGAAACACCATATATTTT | CASSLSSSGNTIYF
TRBJ2-1 | - | many | TRBV2 | TGTGCCAGCTACGCAGGGGACAATGAGCAGTTCTTC | CASYAGDNEQFF
TRBJ2-1 | TRBD2 | few | TRBV3-1 | TGTGCCAGCAGCCGGCCCCGGATACTAGCGGGAGAGGTGGGTGAGCAGTTCTTC | CASSRPRILAGEVGEQFF
TRBJ1-2 | - | many | TRBV20-1 | TGCAGTGCTAGAGATACCGAAGCGTATGGCTACACCTTC | CSARDTEAYGYTF
TRBJ2-3 | TRBD2 | many | TRBV5-1 | TGCGCCAGCAGCTTGGTAGCTAGCGGGACAGCCACAGATACGCAGTATTTT | CASSLVASGTATDTQYF
TRBJ2-7 | - | many | TRBV5-1 | TGCGCCAGCAGCTCCATACCGGACGGATACGAGCAGTACTTC | CASSSIPDGYEQYF
TRBJ1-1 | - | many | TRBV5-1 | TGCCCCAGCAGCTTGGTTTCCGGGGACGCTTTCTTT | CPSSLVSGDAFF
TRBJ2-7 | - | many | TRBV7-2 | TGTGCCAGCAGCTTACTCGGCAGGGGCCTGGACGAGCAGTACTTC | CASSLLGRGLDEQYF
TRBJ2-7 | - | - | TRBV11-1 | TGTGCCAGCAGCTTACCCACGGGGGAAGGCGAGCAGTACTTC | CASSLPTGEGEQYF
TRBJ2-2 | - | many | TRBV27 | TGTGCCAGCAGCTTGAGGTCGGGACCTAACACCGGGGAGCTGTTTTTT | CASSLRSGPNTGELFF
TRBJ2-2 | - | many | TRBV6-5 | TGTGCCAGCAGTTACTCTGTGATAGCGGCCACCCCGAACACCGGGGAGCTGTTTTTT | CASSYSVIAATPNTGELFF
TRBJ2-5 | TRBD2 | many | TRBV20-1 | TGCAGTGCTCTCCCGGGACTAAGGGAGACCCAGTACTTC | CSALPGLRETQYF
TRBJ1-1 | - | many | TRBV20-1 | TGCAGTGCTCCATACACTGAAGCTTTCTTT | CSAPYTEAFF
TRBJ2-7 | - | - | TRBV29-1 | TGCAGCGTTGGTTGGCAGACCGACGAGCAGTACTTC | CSVGWQTDEQYF
TRBJ2-7 | - | - | TRBV7-6 | TGTGCCAGCAGCAACAGGGAGGCCTACGAGCAGTACTTC | CASSNREAYEQYF